A single sample gave rise to the 28 T cell receptor beta chains below, sequenced in a study of T cells after yellow fever vaccination. Using its own MiXCR run on the 5' RACE reads, TCRdb lists one record per CDR3 protein. This table holds 150,000 to 200,000 distinct CDR3 sequences, 5.5% to 8% found once. Sequencing used CD4+ T cells sorted from PBMCs, obtained on the day of the first yellow fever vaccination. The receptors here all came from a man younger than 35 who received the YFV17D yellow fever vaccine.

J is TRBJ1-5 and V is TRBV5-1; D is uncertain. CDR1 is SGHRS, CDR2 YFSETQ, per germline. The germline V and J ends were trimmed by 0 bases and 5 bases, with 6 bases remaining between them. This CDR3 comprises 13 residues. CDR3 in DNA: TGCGCCAGCAGCTTGGAAGGGCATCAGCCCCAGCATTTT. It codes for CASSLEGHQPQHF.

Ten or more counts support this clonotype. The chain uses TRBV5-1 and TRBJ2-1; weak D call: TRBD2 (5 bases). CDR1 SGHRS and CDR2 YFSETQ come from the germline V gene. The V end was cut by 4 bases, the J end by 2 bases, with 16 bases between. CDR3 length: 16 residues. The CDR3 region is CASSPARGRTYNEQFF. CDR3 sequence (DNA): TGCGCCAGCAGCCCCGCTCGCGGGCGTACCTACAATGAGCAGTTCTTC.

The V call is TRBV27, the J call TRBJ2-3; the match to TRBD1 covers 10 bases. V shed 2 bases, J shed 1 base, and the junction held 15 bases outside the gene matches. The V gene's germline CDR1 is MNHEY and CDR2 SMNVEV (reference sequence). The length of the CDR3 is 20 residues. CDR3 sequence reads: CASSLGEGQGVTLGTDTQYF. The CDR3 DNA reads TGTGCCAGCAGTTTAGGCGAAGGACAGGGGGTCACATTGGGCACAGATACGCAGTATTTT.

The chain uses TRBV15 and TRBJ2-7; D gene ambiguous. Germline CDR1 and CDR2: LNHNV and YYDKDF (reference sequence). This CDR3 has 14 residues. V was clipped by 4 bases and J by 0 bases, with 10 bases between them. The CDR3 spells CATSKAPSSYEQYV. The CDR3 DNA reads TGTGCCACCAGCAAAGCCCCGAGCTCCTACGAGCAGTACGTC.

This clonotype was seen many times. The chain links TRBV7-8 to TRBJ1-5; D uncertain. V was trimmed by 2 bases and J by 8 bases, leaving 19 bases between them. This CDR3 spans 16 amino acids. Germline CDR1 is SGHVS and CDR2 is FQNEAQ. CDR3 coding DNA: TGTGCCAGCAGCTTAAATGAGGGAGGGCTGGGAGAGCCCCAGCATTTT. Translated: CASSLNEGGLGEPQHF.

This clonotype was counted many times. The chain is built from TRBV12-3 or TRBV12-4 and TRBJ2-3; D is tentatively TRBD1 or TRBD2 (5 bases each). The CDR3 runs to 15 residues. Deletions cut 6 bases from V and 3 bases from J, with 16 bases between. This CDR3 is CASRGRRVGTDTQYF. CDR3 nucleotide sequence: TGTGCCAGCAGGGGACGCCGGGTCGGGACAGATACGCAGTATTTT.

This clonotype was seen many times. The chain recombines TRBV5-4 with TRBJ2-2; TRBD1 aligns across 8 bases. Germline values: CDR1 SGHNT, CDR2 YYREEE (reference sequence). V shed 3 bases, J shed 1 base, and the junction held 5 bases outside the gene matches. The CDR3 spans 16 residues. The CDR3 coding sequence is TGTGCCAGCAGCTCCACCGGGACAGGGAACACCGGGGAGCTGTTTTTT. This encodes CASSSTGTGNTGELFF.

This clonotype was detected many times. The CDR3 region is CASSLAADPNTGELFF. CDR3 DNA: TGTGCCAGCAGCTTAGCAGCGGACCCTAACACCGGGGAGCTGTTTTTT. The chain carries TRBV7-8 and TRBJ2-2, with D perhaps matching TRBD2 (5 bases). Germline V gene sequence: CDR1 SGHVS, CDR2 FQNEAQ. V was pared by 0 bases and J by 2 bases, with 10 bases between. The CDR3 runs 16 residues.

The chain uses TRBV24-1 and TRBJ2-1; 11 bases agree with TRBD2. The germline CDR1 and CDR2 sequences are KGHDR and SFDVKD. The CDR3 runs 15 residues. J was trimmed by 4 bases and V by 8 bases; bases with no gene match: 6. The CDR3 region is CATNSGTSGYNEQFF. CDR3 bases: TGTGCCACCAATTCTGGGACTAGCGGATACAATGAGCAGTTCTTC.

This clonotype was seen more than once but under ten times. It is likely a read error, because the conserved phenylalanine at the end of the CDR3 is missing. The rearrangement links TRBV27 to TRBJ1-1, with TRBD1 matching over 10 bases. The CDR3 has 15 residues. The germline V gene encodes CDR1 MNHEY and CDR2 SMNVEV (reference sequence). The trim removed 4 bases at V and 7 bases at J, leaving 9 bases unmatched. The CDR3 spells CASSSPGQGINEAFL. As DNA, the CDR3 is TGTGCCAGCAGTTCTCCGGGACAGGGGATTAATGAAGCTTTCCTT.

This clonotype was counted ten times or more. The gene calls are TRBV20-1 and TRBJ1-3; D possibly corresponds to TRBD1 (6 bases). This CDR3 region has 13 residues. V was shortened by 4 bases and J by 8 bases, with 15 bases between the two germline ends. Germline V gives CDR1 DFQATT, CDR2 SNEGSKA (reference sequence). The CDR3 region has the DNA TGCAGTGCTAAAGCGGGGGCGCCAGACACCATATATTTT. This translates into CSAKAGAPDTIYF.

This clonotype was observed a handful of times. The gene calls are TRBV9 and TRBJ2-3, with D uncertain. Germline V gene data show CDR1 as SGDLS and CDR2 as YYNGEE. The ends were cut back, 3 bases at V and 4 bases at J, with 12 bases in the middle. The CDR3 is 14 residues long. The CDR3 sequence: CASSAHTYSDTQYF. For the CDR3, the DNA is TGTGCCAGCAGCGCGCACACTTACTCAGATACGCAGTATTTT.

This clonotype was recorded at least ten times. This chain uses TRBV5-1 with TRBJ2-4, with a possible D match to TRBD2 (7 bases). The V gene's germline CDR1 is SGHRS and CDR2 YFSETQ. The CDR3 spans 18 residues. V was cut by 4 bases and J by 9 bases, with 29 bases left in between. This CDR3 reads CASSQEALAGRRGGIQYF. The CDR3 DNA reads TGCGCCAGCAGCCAAGAGGCCTTGGCGGGCCGGAGGGGGGGCATTCAGTACTTC.

A few counts support this clonotype. CDR3 nucleotide sequence: TGCAGTGCTCTAGCGGGGGGACAAGAGACCCAGTACTTC. Encoded protein: CSALAGGQETQYF. The chain carries TRBV20-1 and TRBJ2-5, with 11 bases aligning to TRBD2. J gave up 2 bases and V 5 bases, and 1 base lay outside the gene matches. There are 13 residues in the CDR3. The germline V gene encodes CDR1 DFQATT and CDR2 SNEGSKA (reference sequence).

This clonotype was picked up many times. This sequence joins TRBV5-1 and TRBJ2-3; 9 bases agree with TRBD2. The CDR3 runs 17 residues. Trimming at V came to 2 bases and at J to 5 bases, leaving 12 bases not matched to a gene. From germline, CDR1 is SGHRS and CDR2 YFSETQ. This CDR3 reads CASSFGLGAGGQDTQYF. Written as DNA, the CDR3 is TGCGCCAGCAGCTTCGGGCTTGGGGCGGGGGGGCAAGATACGCAGTATTTT.

This chain connects TRBV6-5 to TRBJ1-1; D might be TRBD1 (5 bases). The CDR3 has 14 residues. The germline V gene has CDR1 MNHEY and CDR2 SVGAGI. V shed 2 bases and J shed 2 bases, with 9 bases lying between them. The CDR3 sequence: CASSYDGTNTEAFF. In DNA form, the CDR3 reads TGTGCCAGCAGTTACGACGGGACCAACACTGAAGCTTTCTTT.

This clonotype showed up many times. The chain joins TRBV6-2 or TRBV6-3 to TRBJ1-5; D might be TRBD1 (5 bases). Trimming took off 10 bases at V and 3 bases at J, with 22 bases between the two ends. CDR1 is MNHEY and CDR2 is SVGEGT in the germline V gene. The CDR3 spans 16 residues. As DNA, the CDR3 is TGTGCCACCAGCCGGGACTTCGACCCCCACAATCAGCCCCAGCATTTT. Protein product: CATSRDFDPHNQPQHF.

The V call is TRBV9, the J call TRBJ2-7; TRBD2 might be the D (7 bases). CDR1 and CDR2 (germline): SGDLS, YYNGEE. The germline V and J ends were trimmed by 0 bases and 3 bases, with 13 bases remaining between them. The CDR3 loop spans 15 amino acids. The CDR3 DNA reads TGTGCCAGCAGCGTAGGCGCGGGGGCCATCTACGAGCAGTACTTC. Amino acids: CASSVGAGAIYEQYF.

This clonotype was recorded at least ten times. The chain joins TRBV6-2 or TRBV6-3 to TRBJ2-3; D not resolved. This CDR3 comprises 13 residues. CDR1 is MNHEY and CDR2 is SVGEGT in the germline V gene. Trimming cost V 6 bases and J 6 bases, with 13 bases left between them. The chain's CDR3 is CASRDWSLDTQYF. In nucleotides, the CDR3 is TGTGCCAGCAGGGATTGGAGTTTGGATACGCAGTATTTT.

This clonotype occurred many times. This chain connects TRBV20-1 to TRBJ1-4, with D possibly being TRBD1 (6 bases). CDR1 is DFQATT, CDR2 SNEGSKA, per germline (reference sequence). The CDR3 length is 13 residues. CDR3 nucleotide sequence: TGCAGCTCCGCCACAGGGTCAAGGGAAAAACTGTTTTTT. Amino acids: CSSATGSREKLFF.

This chain links TRBV7-9 with TRBJ2-5; TRBD1 agrees at 8 bases. The CDR3 runs 16 residues. The V segment lost 5 bases and the J segment 1 base; nucleotides outside the gene matches: 9. Germline V gene data show CDR1 as SEHNR and CDR2 as FQNEAQ (reference sequence). The CDR3 DNA sequence: TGTGCCAGCAGCCGAGGGACAGGCTTGGCCCAAGAGACCCAGTACTTC. Translated, it gives CASSRGTGLAQETQYF.

This clonotype came up many times. The rearrangement uses TRBV3-1 and TRBJ2-5; perhaps TRBD1 as D (5 bases). V was pared by 1 base and J by 2 bases, with 8 bases between. The CDR3 runs to 14 residues. Germline assignment: CDR1 LGHDT and CDR2 YNNKEL (reference sequence). The CDR3 region has the DNA TGTGCCAGCAGCCAAGCTCAGGGACAAGAGACCCAGTACTTC. Its translation is CASSQAQGQETQYF.

This clonotype was observed at least ten times. The V and J genes are TRBV27 and TRBJ2-5; tentatively, D is TRBD1 or TRBD2 (6 bases each). CDR1 is MNHEY, CDR2 SMNVEV, per germline (reference sequence). V dropped 8 bases and J dropped 4 bases, with 11 bases sitting between them. CDR3 size: 12 residues. The CDR3 loop is CASSGGGETQYF. The CDR3 DNA follows: TGTGCCAGCTCTGGAGGGGGAGAGACCCAGTACTTC.

The table lists this clonotype with a few counts. The gene calls are TRBV4-1 and TRBJ1-1, with D possibly TRBD1 on 6 matching bases. V was shortened by 0 bases and J by 4 bases, with 24 bases between the two germline ends. Per the germline V gene, CDR1 is MGHRA and CDR2 is YSYEKL. The CDR3 spans 19 residues. The CDR3 is CASSQEAPRARGGGTEAFF. The CDR3 DNA reads TGCGCCAGCAGCCAAGAGGCCCCAAGGGCCAGGGGAGGGGGCACTGAAGCTTTCTTT.

The chain employs TRBV9 and TRBJ2-7; D remains unclear. The CDR3 contains 15 residues. Germline V lookup: CDR1 SGDLS, CDR2 YYNGEE. Trimming removed 4 bases at V and 4 bases at J, with 18 bases between. CDR3 DNA sequence: TGTGCCAGCAGCAGCAGTGTGGAGCCAAGGTACGAGCAGTACTTC. It is translated as CASSSSVEPRYEQYF.

This clonotype was observed many times. The gene calls are TRBV24-1 and TRBJ2-3; tentatively, D is TRBD1 (7 bases). Germline CDR1 reads KGHDR; CDR2 reads SFDVKD. V was trimmed by 3 bases and J by 3 bases, leaving 15 bases between them. The CDR3 totals 16 residues. Written as DNA, the CDR3 is TGTGCCACCAGTGATACTACAGGGGCGGGGACAGATACGCAGTATTTT. Translated, it gives CATSDTTGAGTDTQYF.

On this clonotype: A much larger clone lies one base from this, so it may be a read error. This chain connects TRBV5-4 to TRBJ2-7; D is undetermined. The V gene lost 6 bases and the J gene lost 6 bases, with 16 bases spanning the gap. The CDR3 loop spans 13 amino acids. Per the germline V gene, CDR1 is SGHNT and CDR2 is YYREEE (reference sequence). The CDR3 is CASIRTVDAEQYF. CDR3 nucleotides: TGTGCCAGCATCCGTACAGTGGACGCCGAGCAGTACTTC.

This clonotype occurred many times. The V and J genes are TRBV7-2 and TRBJ2-3, with D tentatively TRBD1 (5 bases). Germline assignment: CDR1 SGHTA and CDR2 FQGNSA. V lost 5 bases, J lost 5 bases, and 14 bases lay in between. This CDR3 region has 14 residues. The CDR3 nucleotides read TGTGCCAGCAGCCCCAGGGTAGGTGGAGATACGCAGTATTTT. The encoded protein is CASSPRVGGDTQYF.